This T cell receptor beta chain stems from a study of blood T cell repertoires in COVID-19 (dated by TCRdb to about 2020). Broadly, across the study: The collaborator samples originated in the United States, Italy and Spain and spanned the acute and convalescent phases of COVID-19. HLA class I and class II types, where available, came from metadata supplied by the sample provider rather than from assay-based typing. The dataset comprised deeply sampled blood TCRbeta repertoires from subjects exposed to, actively infected with, or recovered from COVID-19. Samples were obtained from the ongoing ImmuneRACE study (first 160 participants) and from 1,254 subjects provided by 6 global collaborators. The repertoires were made available in a free public database intended to serve as a resource for research on the immune response to SARS-CoV-2. Sample metadata almost always included a de-identified subject ID, COVID-19 status, age in years and sex. The prospective study material was composed of cDNA or gDNA derived from T cells, B-cell-depleted T cells, or PBMCs. Points the paper makes about the study in general: Clinical and demographic metadata were provided uncurated, with the amount varying by source and participant.

One collaborating source in Seattle enrolled patients during active infection and followed them longitudinally through the course of disease. Each collaborating institution followed its own protocols to collect whole blood in K2EDTA tubes. For TCRbeta analysis, collaborators shipped samples in one of three forms: frozen whole blood, isolated PBMCs, or DNA extracted from either of those sample types. TCRbeta CDR3 regions were amplified from genomic DNA using the immunoSEQ Assay, a bias-controlled multiplex PCR. Regarding the original processing steps: Within the assay, amplification of reference gene primers was used to estimate how many nucleated cells each sample contained. Sequence reads were collapsed and filtered to measure the absolute abundance of every unique TCRbeta CDR3 rearrangement. For each sample, productive Simpson clonality was calculated as the square root of Simpson's diversity index across productive rearrangements. TCRdb mirrors the immuneACCESS table, restricted to in-frame sequences. Some clones are absent from its copies; in checked studies, under half trace to an unresolved V gene, and the reason for the others is unknown. V, J and clone size derive from that table, while D and trimming were established from the DNA sequence. This sample holds about 270,000 clones; around 90% were observed only once. The ten largest clones represent just over 2.5% of the sample.

Including the terminal cysteine and phenylalanine, the CDR3 comprises 13 residues. Left in the record is the CDR3 DNA by itself, 39 bases read in frame from the first base. CDR1 and CDR2, looked up from the germline V gene, are SGDLS and YYNGEE. V gives up 0 bases and J gives up 4 bases, and the segment between their germline ends measures 7 bases. As concerns this clone: The clone's antigen remains unknown. No per-base quality is available; no much larger clone lies one base away.

The receptor was isolated from a person under 35 with COVID-19, enrolled during active disease. Recombination joined TRBV9 with TRBJ1-2; the D gene identity is not certain. Sequencing was performed on peripheral blood. At the DNA level, the sequence is TGTGCCAGCAGCGTAGATCCGAGCTATGGCTACACCTTC. Its product reads: CASSVDPSYGYTF.